A selection of T cell receptor beta chains follows, all from one sample in a study of cytomegalovirus exposure and HLA in healthy donors. Sequenced by immunoSEQ multiplex PCR; TCRdb stores in-frame clones only, minus some. The data show tens of thousands of clones, 96% seen once. The sequenced material came from PBMCs. These receptors all come from a man aged 18 to 35 in good health and CMV-seronegative. Both conserved end residues are trimmed from each CDR3. The order of the fields is V gene, CDR3 protein.

v_call: TRBV4-1; cdr3_aa: ASSQIRGRQPQH
v_call: TRBV2; cdr3_aa: ASTPDSSGANVLT
v_call: TRBV25-1; cdr3_aa: ASSFLPDTQY
v_call: TRBV27; cdr3_aa: ASRTSKGPYEQY
v_call: TRBV28; cdr3_aa: ASRINSGYT
v_call: TRBV11-2; cdr3_aa: ASSFERSRGALEQY
v_call: TRBV18; cdr3_aa: ASSPKTGEDTQY
v_call: TRBV9; cdr3_aa: ASSDETQGDYGYT
v_call: TRBV5-5; cdr3_aa: ASSLGGLNSYNEQF
v_call: TRBV7-9; cdr3_aa: ASSLAQGLETQY
v_call: TRBV6-5; cdr3_aa: ASSSGTGFGNTIY
v_call: TRBV27; cdr3_aa: ASSPGLEGDTQY
v_call: TRBV13; cdr3_aa: ASSPVFWTSGTDTQY
v_call: TRBV5-1; cdr3_aa: ASREDRLNTGELF
v_call: TRBV30; cdr3_aa: AWSREKDRRSNQPQH
v_call: TRBV5-6; cdr3_aa: ASSLVDSPWTQY
v_call: TRBV4-1; cdr3_aa: ASSHPGQGRGIPGTDTQY
v_call: TRBV6-1; cdr3_aa: ASRTQGRQEAF
v_call: TRBV27; cdr3_aa: ASSLNSGSSYNEQF
v_call: TRBV6-6; cdr3_aa: ASSGQTTTGELF
v_call: TRBV11-3; cdr3_aa: ASSFVGLGAGELF
v_call: TRBV18; cdr3_aa: ASSPDNYEQY
v_call: TRBV30; cdr3_aa: AWTSGINEQF
v_call: TRBV27; cdr3_aa: ASRLDGQINYGYT
v_call: TRBV28; cdr3_aa: ASKTGLGGGYGYT